Below are 20 T cell receptor beta chains sequenced from a single sample in a study of radiotherapy plus CTLA-4 blockade in lung cancer. Measured with immunoSEQ multiplex PCR; TCRdb has only the in-frame clones, and not every one. The sample has tens of thousands of clones; approximately 68% are singletons. The material sequenced was peripheral blood, taken from a patient treated with radiotherapy plus ipilimumab. All receptors derive from a human donor with non-small cell lung cancer who had stable disease on radiotherapy plus ipilimumab.

This chain uses TRBV18 with TRBJ1-2; D is uncertain. CDR3 size: 12 residues. The germline V gene has CDR1 KGHSH and CDR2 LQKENI. V lost 8 bases to trimming and J lost 6 bases, with 13 bases between them. CDR3 DNA: TGTGCCAGCGTAAAGTCGGTTGATGGCTACACCTTC. Amino acid sequence: CASVKSVDGYTF. Looking up the rest from reference TRBV18 and TRBJ1-2 gives the full variable domain: NAGVMQNPRHLVRRRGQEARLRCSPMKGHSHVYWYRQLPEEGLKFMVYLQKENIIDESGMPKERFSAEFPKEGPSILRIQQVVRGDSAAYFCASVKSVDGYTFGSGTRLTVV.

The CDR3 nucleotides are TGTGCCAGCAGTTTATCCGGGACAGGGAAAGGCTACACCTTC. It is translated as CASSLSGTGKGYTF. This chain links TRBV27 with TRBJ1-2; TRBD1 matches 9 bases. CDR3 length: 14 residues. Germline lookup yields CDR1 MNHEY and CDR2 SMNVEV (reference sequence). After removal of 0 bases from V and 8 bases from J, the junction contained 4 bases not matched to a gene.

This rearrangement joins TRBV4-1 to TRBJ2-3, with 12 positions matching TRBD1. Germline-derived CDR1 and CDR2 are MGHRA and YSYEKL. Losses at the gene ends were 5 bases for V and 6 bases for J; bases not matched to a gene: 18. The CDR3 extends over 19 amino acids. CDR3 bases: TGCGCCAGCAGCTACCGCTGGGTTCCGGGACAGGGGGCGCCGGATACGCAGTATTTT. It is translated as CASSYRWVPGQGAPDTQYF.

The chain is built from TRBV7-2 and TRBJ2-1, with D uncertain. The CDR3 contains 16 residues. Germline CDR1 and CDR2: SGHTA and FQGNSA. The V end was cut by 5 bases, the J end by 4 bases, with 18 bases between. The CDR3 protein is CASSLTTGGPYNEQFF. The CDR3 DNA follows: TGTGCCAGCAGCCTGACCACCGGCGGCCCTTACAATGAGCAGTTCTTC.

This clone showed up just a few times. The chain has TRBV14 and TRBJ2-7; D is unclear. Germline loops: CDR1 SGHDN, CDR2 FVKESK. Trimming left V 4 bases short and J 4 bases short, with 5 bases between. The CDR3 length is 11 residues. The CDR3 region has the DNA TGTGCCAGCAGCCGCACTTACGAGCAGTACTTC. It translates to CASSRTYEQYF. Based on the CDR3 plus reference TRBV14 and TRBJ2-7, the full variable domain is EAGVTQFPSHSVIEKGQTVTLRCDPISGHDNLYWYRRVMGKEIKFLLHFVKESKQDESGMPNNRFLAERTGGTYSTLKVQPAELEDSGVYFCASSRTYEQYFGPGTRLTVT.

The chain links TRBV14 to TRBJ2-3; TRBD2 agrees at 8 bases. The length of the CDR3 is 19 residues. V lost 2 bases, J lost 1 base, and 14 bases stayed unmatched. The V gene's germline CDR1 is SGHDN and CDR2 FVKESK. In DNA, the CDR3 is TGTGCCAGCAGCCAATATTCCCCCGAGCGGGGGTGGCGCACAGATACGCAGTATTTT. Its protein product is CASSQYSPERGWRTDTQYF.

V usage is TRBV7-9 and J usage is TRBJ2-1; 8 nucleotides match TRBD2. The CDR3 has 14 amino acids. V trimming: 5 bases; J trimming: 9 bases; junction bases outside the gene matches: 9. Looked up from germline, CDR1 is SEHNR and CDR2 is FQNEAQ (reference sequence). In DNA, the CDR3 is TGTGCCAGCAGCCCCGGGAGGGGAGGTAGTGAGCAGTTCTTC. This translates into CASSPGRGGSEQFF.

Written as DNA, the CDR3 is TGTGCCAGTAGGCTCAAGGGACAGCTCTATCAGCCCCAGCATTTT. This translates into CASRLKGQLYQPQHF. V usage is TRBV19 and J usage is TRBJ1-5, with 7 bases matching TRBD1. Germline V lookup: CDR1 LNHDA, CDR2 SQIVND (reference sequence). The CDR3 runs to 15 residues. V was pared by 6 bases and J by 5 bases, with 10 bases of the junction left unmatched.

The chain uses TRBV7-2 and TRBJ1-2; 7 bases line up with TRBD1. In germline, CDR1 is SGHTA, CDR2 FQGNSA. With V trimmed by 4 bases and J by 6 bases, 5 bases remained unmatched. The length of the CDR3 is 13 residues. This CDR3 reads CASSSMQGDGYTF. The CDR3 DNA reads TGTGCCAGCAGCTCCATGCAGGGGGATGGCTACACCTTC.

In DNA form, the CDR3 reads TGTGCCAGCAGCTTACCCCTCCTAGCGGGGGGGCCTGACACCGGGGAGCTGTTTTTT. As protein: CASSLPLLAGGPDTGELFF. The rearrangement links TRBV7-9 to TRBJ2-2, with TRBD2 matching 12 bases. The J segment lost 3 bases and the V segment lost 2 bases, leaving 10 bases of the junction unmatched. Germline V gene lookup returns CDR1 SEHNR and CDR2 FQNEAQ (reference sequence). The CDR3 has 19 amino acids.

Within the sample, this clone is medium-sized. V usage is TRBV30 and J usage is TRBJ1-1; no reliable D call. The germline CDR1 and CDR2 sequences are GTSNPN and SVGIG (reference sequence). Trimming pared 3 bases from V and 3 bases from J, leaving 11 bases between. This CDR3 region has 13 residues. The CDR3 DNA reads TGTGCCTGGAGGGAAAGGACTTACACTGAAGCTTTCTTT. It yields the protein CAWRERTYTEAFF.

The rearrangement joins TRBV18 to TRBJ2-2; D is undetermined. V was pared by 6 bases and J by 5 bases, with 7 bases between. The CDR3 contains 12 residues. In germline, CDR1 is KGHSH, CDR2 LQKENI. CDR3 nucleotide sequence: TGTGCCAGCTCCCCGACAACCGGGGAGCTGTTTTTT. Amino acids: CASSPTTGELFF.

The J gene is TRBJ2-2, the V gene TRBV18; TRBD1 aligns across 8 bases. V shed 3 bases, J shed 4 bases, and the junction held 7 bases outside the gene matches. The CDR3 consists of 16 residues. Germline V gene data show CDR1 as KGHSH and CDR2 as LQKENI. CDR3 in DNA: TGTGCCAGCTCACCCCTGACAGGGGTGTTCACCGGGGAGCTGTTTTTT. Protein sequence: CASSPLTGVFTGELFF. The whole variable domain, remainder taken from reference TRBV18 and TRBJ2-2, is NAGVMQNPRHLVRRRGQEARLRCSPMKGHSHVYWYRQLPEEGLKFMVYLQKENIIDESGMPKERFSAEFPKEGPSILRIQQVVRGDSAAYFCASSPLTGVFTGELFFGEGSRLTVL.

CDR3 protein: CASSPNTVKETQYF. Here the CDR3 DNA reads TGTGCCAGCTCACCGAATACAGTTAAAGAGACCCAGTACTTC. The rearrangement joins TRBV18 to TRBJ2-5; no clear D. Trimming stripped 3 bases from V and 3 bases from J, with 11 bases between. Germline loops: CDR1 KGHSH, CDR2 LQKENI. The CDR3 has 14 amino acids.

The chain has TRBV5-1 and TRBJ2-2, with 12 positions matching TRBD2. Germline V CDR1 and CDR2: SGHRS, YFSETQ. V shed 4 bases, J shed 4 bases, and the junction held 5 bases outside the gene matches. The length of the CDR3 is 16 residues. The CDR3 is CASSVTSGGRTGELFF. In nucleotides, the CDR3 is TGCGCCAGCAGCGTAACTAGCGGGGGGCGCACCGGGGAGCTGTTTTTT.

The chain has TRBV21-1 and TRBJ1-1; no check of the table's D call, TRBD1, against the DNA was made. TRBV21-1 is a pseudogene. This CDR3 is 17 amino acids long. The CDR3, as DNA: TGTGCCAGCAGCAAAAGGGGAACAGGGGTCGGGAACACTGAAGCTTTCTTT. It is translated as CASSKRGTGVGNTEAFF.

Only a few counts were recorded for this clone. The chain is built from TRBV5-6 and TRBJ2-2; 9 nucleotides line up with TRBD1. The CDR3 runs to 14 residues. V lost 4 bases and J lost 9; bases outside the gene matches: 7. Germline-derived CDR1 and CDR2 are SGHDT and YYEEEE. CDR3 sequence reads: CASSTGQGLRELFF. The DNA of the CDR3 is TGTGCCAGCAGCACGGGACAGGGTTTACGGGAGCTGTTTTTT.

This clone was recorded once. V usage is TRBV6-5 and J usage is TRBJ1-5; D perhaps matches TRBD1 (6 bases). CDR1 and CDR2 from the germline V gene are MNHEY and SVGAGI. The length of the CDR3 is 13 residues. V dropped 7 bases and J dropped 7 bases, with 14 bases sitting between them. The CDR3 here is CASTQGLVQPQHF. The DNA of the CDR3 is TGTGCCAGCACTCAGGGGTTGGTACAGCCCCAGCATTTT.

J is TRBJ1-1 and V is TRBV7-6; the match to TRBD1 covers 8 bases. Trimming at V came to 1 base and at J to 5 bases, leaving 9 bases not matched to a gene. The CDR3 totals 16 residues. Germline values: CDR1 SGHVS, CDR2 FNYEAQ. CDR3 sequence reads: CASSLGAGGVRTEAFF. CDR3 bases: TGTGCCAGCAGCTTAGGGGCAGGGGGCGTACGAACTGAAGCTTTCTTT.

This chain links TRBV2 with TRBJ2-1, with D maybe TRBD2 (5 bases). V lost 0 bases to trimming and J lost 5 bases, with 14 bases between them. This CDR3 is 16 amino acids long. Germline CDR1 reads SNHLY; CDR2 reads FYNNEI. The DNA for the CDR3 is TGTGCCAGCAGTGAAGCTCCGTCAGGAGGAAACAATGAGCAGTTCTTC. Its translation is CASSEAPSGGNNEQFF.